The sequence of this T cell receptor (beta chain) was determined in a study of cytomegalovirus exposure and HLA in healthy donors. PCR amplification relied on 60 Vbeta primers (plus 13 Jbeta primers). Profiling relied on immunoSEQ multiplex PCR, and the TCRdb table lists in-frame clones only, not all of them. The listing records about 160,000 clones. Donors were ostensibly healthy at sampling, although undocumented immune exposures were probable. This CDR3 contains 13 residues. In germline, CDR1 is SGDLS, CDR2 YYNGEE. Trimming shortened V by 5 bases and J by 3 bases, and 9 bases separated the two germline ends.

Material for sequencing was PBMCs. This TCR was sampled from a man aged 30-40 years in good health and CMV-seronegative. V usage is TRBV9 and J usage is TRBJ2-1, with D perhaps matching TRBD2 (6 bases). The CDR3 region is CASRAGGYNEQFF. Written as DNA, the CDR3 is TGTGCCAGCAGGGCCGGGGGCTACAATGAGCAGTTCTTC.